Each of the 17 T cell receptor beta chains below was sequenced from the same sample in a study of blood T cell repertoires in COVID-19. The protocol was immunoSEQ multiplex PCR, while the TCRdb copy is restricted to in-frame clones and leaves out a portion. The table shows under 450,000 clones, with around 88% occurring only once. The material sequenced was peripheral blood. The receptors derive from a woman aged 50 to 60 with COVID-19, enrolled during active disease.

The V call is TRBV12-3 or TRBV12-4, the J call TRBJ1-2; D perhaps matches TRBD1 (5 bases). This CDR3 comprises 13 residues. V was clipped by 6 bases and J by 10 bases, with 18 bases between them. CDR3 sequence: CASRVGGTSPYTF. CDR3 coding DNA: TGTGCCAGCAGAGTCGGGGGGACCTCGCCCTACACCTTC.

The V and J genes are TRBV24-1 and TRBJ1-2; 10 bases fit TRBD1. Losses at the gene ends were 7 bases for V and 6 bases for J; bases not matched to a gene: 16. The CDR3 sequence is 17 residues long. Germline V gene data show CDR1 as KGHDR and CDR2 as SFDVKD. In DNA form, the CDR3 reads TGTGCCACCAGAGCCTCAAAACCGGGACAGGGGTTTGATGGCTACACCTTC. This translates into CATRASKPGQGFDGYTF.

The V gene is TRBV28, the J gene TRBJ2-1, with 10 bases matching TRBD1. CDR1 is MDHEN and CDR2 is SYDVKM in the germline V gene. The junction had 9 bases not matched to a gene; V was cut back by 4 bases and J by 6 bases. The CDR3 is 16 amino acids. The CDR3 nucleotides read TGTGCCAGCAGTTCGCTAGGGACAGGGGACTTCAATGAGCAGTTCTTC. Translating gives CASSSLGTGDFNEQFF.

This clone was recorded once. This chain's CDR3 is CASSLTFGRTEAFF. CDR3 DNA sequence: TGCGCCAGCAGCTTGACCTTCGGGAGGACTGAAGCTTTCTTT. The chain has TRBV5-1 and TRBJ1-1; D is undetermined. V was cut by 1 base and J by 5 bases, with 12 bases left in between. The CDR3 is 14 residues long. Per the germline V gene, CDR1 is SGHRS and CDR2 is YFSETQ.

CDR3 region: CASSSGREAYGYTF. CDR3 bases: TGTGCCAGCAGCTCAGGACGGGAAGCCTATGGCTACACCTTC. This rearrangement joins TRBV5-4 to TRBJ1-2; D call uncertain. CDR1 is SGHNT and CDR2 is YYREEE in the germline V gene (reference sequence). With 3 bases removed from V and 4 bases from J, the gap between germline ends came to 13 bases. The CDR3 length is 14 residues.

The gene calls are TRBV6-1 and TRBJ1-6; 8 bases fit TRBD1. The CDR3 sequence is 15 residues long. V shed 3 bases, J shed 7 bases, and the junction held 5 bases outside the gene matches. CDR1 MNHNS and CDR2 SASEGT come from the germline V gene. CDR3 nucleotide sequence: TGTGCCAGCAGTGATCTTTGGACAGGGAATTCACCCCTCCACTTT. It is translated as CASSDLWTGNSPLHF.

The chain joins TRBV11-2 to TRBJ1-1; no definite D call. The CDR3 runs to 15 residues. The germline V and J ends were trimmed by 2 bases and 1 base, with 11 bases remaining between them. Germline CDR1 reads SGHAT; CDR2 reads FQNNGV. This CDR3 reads CASSLKLIPNTEAFF. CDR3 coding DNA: TGTGCCAGCAGCTTAAAACTCATACCGAACACTGAAGCTTTCTTT.

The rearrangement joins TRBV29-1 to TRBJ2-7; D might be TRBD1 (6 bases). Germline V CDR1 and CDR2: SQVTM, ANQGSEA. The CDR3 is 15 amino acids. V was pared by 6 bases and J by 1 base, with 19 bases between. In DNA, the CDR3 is TGCAGCGTCGGGGAACAGGGCGCTTCATCCTACGAGCAGTACTTC. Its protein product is CSVGEQGASSYEQYF.

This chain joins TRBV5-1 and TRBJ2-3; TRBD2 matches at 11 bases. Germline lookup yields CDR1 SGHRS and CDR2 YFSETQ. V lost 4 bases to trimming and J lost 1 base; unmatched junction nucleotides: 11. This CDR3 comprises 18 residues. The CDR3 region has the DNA TGCGCCAGCAGCGAGCTAGCGGGGGGACCCACGGGCACAGATACGCAGTATTTT. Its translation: CASSELAGGPTGTDTQYF.

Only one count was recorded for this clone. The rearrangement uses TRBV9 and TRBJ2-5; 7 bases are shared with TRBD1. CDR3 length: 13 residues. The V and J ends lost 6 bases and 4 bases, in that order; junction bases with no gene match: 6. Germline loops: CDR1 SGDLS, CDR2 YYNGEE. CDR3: CASNRDSSETQYF. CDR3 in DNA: TGTGCCAGCAACCGGGACAGTTCAGAGACCCAGTACTTC. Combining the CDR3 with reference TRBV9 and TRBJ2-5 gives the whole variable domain DSGVTQTPKHLITATGQRVTLRCSPRSGDLSVYWYQQSLDQGLQFLIQYYNGEERAKGNILERFSAQQFPDLHSELNLSSLELGDSALYFCASNRDSSETQYFGPGTRLLVL.

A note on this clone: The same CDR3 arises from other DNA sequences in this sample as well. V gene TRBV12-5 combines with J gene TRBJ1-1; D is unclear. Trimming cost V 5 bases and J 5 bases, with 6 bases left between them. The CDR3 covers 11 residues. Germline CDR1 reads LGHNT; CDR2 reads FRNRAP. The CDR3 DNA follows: TGTGCTAGTGGTCCGGGGACTGAAGCTTTCTTT. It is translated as CASGPGTEAFF.

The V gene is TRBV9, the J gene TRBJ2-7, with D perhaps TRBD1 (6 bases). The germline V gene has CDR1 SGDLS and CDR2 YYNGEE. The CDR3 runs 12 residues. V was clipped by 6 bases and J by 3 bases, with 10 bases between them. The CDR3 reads CASTQGVYEQYF. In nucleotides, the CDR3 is TGTGCCAGCACACAGGGAGTCTACGAGCAGTACTTC.

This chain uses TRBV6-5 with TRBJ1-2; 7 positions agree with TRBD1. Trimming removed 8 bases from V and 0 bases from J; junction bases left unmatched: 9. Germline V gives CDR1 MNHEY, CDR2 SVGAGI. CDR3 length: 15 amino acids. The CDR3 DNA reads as TGTGCCAGCCGTATTTGGGACAGATCTAACTATGGCTACACCTTC. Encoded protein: CASRIWDRSNYGYTF.

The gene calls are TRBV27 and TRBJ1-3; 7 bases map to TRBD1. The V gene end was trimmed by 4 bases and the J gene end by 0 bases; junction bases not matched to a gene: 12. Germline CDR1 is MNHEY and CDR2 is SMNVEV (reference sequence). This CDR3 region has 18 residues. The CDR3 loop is CASSSRKQGTYSGNTIYF. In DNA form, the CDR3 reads TGTGCCAGCAGTTCTCGGAAACAGGGGACCTACTCTGGAAACACCATATATTTT.

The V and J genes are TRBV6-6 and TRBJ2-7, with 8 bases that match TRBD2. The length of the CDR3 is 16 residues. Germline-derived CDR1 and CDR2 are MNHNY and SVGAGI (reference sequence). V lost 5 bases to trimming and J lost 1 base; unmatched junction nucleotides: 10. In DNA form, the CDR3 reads TGTGCCAGCAGTCCCCTGAGCGGGGGCCTTTCCTACGAGCAGTACTTC. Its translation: CASSPLSGGLSYEQYF.

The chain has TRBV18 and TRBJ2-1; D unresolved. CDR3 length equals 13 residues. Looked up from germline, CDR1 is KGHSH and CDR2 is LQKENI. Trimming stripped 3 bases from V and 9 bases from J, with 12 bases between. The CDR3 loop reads CASSPVVPGEQFF. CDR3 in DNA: TGTGCCAGCTCACCGGTAGTACCTGGTGAGCAGTTCTTC.

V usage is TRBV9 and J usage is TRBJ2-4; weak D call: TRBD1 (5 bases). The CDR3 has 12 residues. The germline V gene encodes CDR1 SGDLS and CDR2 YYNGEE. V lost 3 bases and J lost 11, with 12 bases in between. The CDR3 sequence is CASSEGFGLQYF. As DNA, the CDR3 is TGTGCCAGCAGCGAGGGGTTTGGACTTCAGTACTTC.